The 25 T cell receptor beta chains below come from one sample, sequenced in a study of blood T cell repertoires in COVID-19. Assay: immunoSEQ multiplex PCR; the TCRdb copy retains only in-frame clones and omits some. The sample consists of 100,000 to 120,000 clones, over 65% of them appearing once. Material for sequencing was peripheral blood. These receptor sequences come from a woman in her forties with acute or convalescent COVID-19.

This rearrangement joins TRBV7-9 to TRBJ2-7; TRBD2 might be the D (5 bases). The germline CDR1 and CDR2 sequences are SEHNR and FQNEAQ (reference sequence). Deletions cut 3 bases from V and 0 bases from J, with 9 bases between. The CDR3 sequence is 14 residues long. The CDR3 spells CASSLPGSSYEQYF. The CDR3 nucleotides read TGTGCCAGCAGCTTGCCGGGGAGCTCCTACGAGCAGTACTTC.

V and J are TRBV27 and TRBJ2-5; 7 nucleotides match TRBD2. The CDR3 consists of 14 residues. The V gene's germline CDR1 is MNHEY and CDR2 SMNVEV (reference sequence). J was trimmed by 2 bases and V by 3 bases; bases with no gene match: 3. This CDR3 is CASSLLAAQETQYF. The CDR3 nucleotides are TGTGCCAGCAGTTTGCTAGCGGCGCAAGAGACCCAGTACTTC.

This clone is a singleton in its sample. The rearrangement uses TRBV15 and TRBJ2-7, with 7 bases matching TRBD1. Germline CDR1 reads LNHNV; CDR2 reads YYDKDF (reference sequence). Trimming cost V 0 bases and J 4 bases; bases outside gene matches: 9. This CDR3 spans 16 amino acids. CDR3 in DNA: TGTGCCACCAGCAGAGATCTAGGCTCAGGGGGATACGAGCAGTACTTC. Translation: CATSRDLGSGGYEQYF.

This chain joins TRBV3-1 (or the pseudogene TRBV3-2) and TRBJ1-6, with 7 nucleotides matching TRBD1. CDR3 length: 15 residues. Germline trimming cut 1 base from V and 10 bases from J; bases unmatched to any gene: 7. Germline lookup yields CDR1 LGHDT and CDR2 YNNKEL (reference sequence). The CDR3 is CASSQAGGNLSPLHF. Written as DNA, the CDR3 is TGTGCCAGCAGCCAAGCAGGGGGGAATTTGTCACCCCTCCACTTT.

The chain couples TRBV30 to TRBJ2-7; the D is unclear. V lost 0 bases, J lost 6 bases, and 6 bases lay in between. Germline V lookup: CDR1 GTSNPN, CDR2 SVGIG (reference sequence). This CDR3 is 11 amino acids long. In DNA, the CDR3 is TGTGCCTGGAGTGTCGGTCCCGAGCAGTACTTC. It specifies CAWSVGPEQYF.

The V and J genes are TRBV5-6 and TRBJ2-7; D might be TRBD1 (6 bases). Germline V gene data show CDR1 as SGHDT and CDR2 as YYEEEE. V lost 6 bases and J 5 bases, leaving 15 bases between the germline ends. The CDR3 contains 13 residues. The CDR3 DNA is TGTGCCAGCAACAGGGACAATGGAAACGAGCAGTACTTC. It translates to CASNRDNGNEQYF.

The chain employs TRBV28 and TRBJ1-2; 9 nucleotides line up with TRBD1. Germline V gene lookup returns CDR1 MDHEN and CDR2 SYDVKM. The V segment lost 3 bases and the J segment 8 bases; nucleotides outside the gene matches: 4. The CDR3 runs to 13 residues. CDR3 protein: CASSFNRGRGYTF. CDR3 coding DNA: TGTGCCAGCAGTTTCAACAGGGGGCGAGGCTACACCTTC.

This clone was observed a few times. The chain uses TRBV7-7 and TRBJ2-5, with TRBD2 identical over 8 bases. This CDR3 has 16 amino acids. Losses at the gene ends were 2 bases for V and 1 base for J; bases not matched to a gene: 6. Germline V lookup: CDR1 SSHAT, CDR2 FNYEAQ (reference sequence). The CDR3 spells CASSLMRGGSQETQYF. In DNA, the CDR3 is TGTGCCAGCAGCTTAATGCGCGGGGGGTCCCAAGAGACCCAGTACTTC.

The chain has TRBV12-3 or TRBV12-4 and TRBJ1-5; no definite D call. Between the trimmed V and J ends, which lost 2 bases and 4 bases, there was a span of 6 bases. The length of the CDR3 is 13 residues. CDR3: CASSLNRNQPQHF. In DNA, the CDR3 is TGTGCCAGCAGTTTAAATCGTAATCAGCCCCAGCATTTT.

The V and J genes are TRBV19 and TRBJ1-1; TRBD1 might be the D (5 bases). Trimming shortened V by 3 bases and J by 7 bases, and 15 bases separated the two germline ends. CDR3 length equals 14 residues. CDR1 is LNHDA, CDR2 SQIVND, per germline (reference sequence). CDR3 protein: CASSIVNRGSEAFF. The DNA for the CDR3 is TGTGCCAGTAGTATCGTAAATAGGGGTAGTGAAGCTTTCTTT.

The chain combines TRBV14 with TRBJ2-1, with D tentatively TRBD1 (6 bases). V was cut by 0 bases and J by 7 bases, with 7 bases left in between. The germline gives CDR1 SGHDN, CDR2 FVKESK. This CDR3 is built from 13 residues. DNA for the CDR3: TGTGCCAGCAGCCAAGATAGGGGGAATGAGCAGTTCTTC. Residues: CASSQDRGNEQFF.

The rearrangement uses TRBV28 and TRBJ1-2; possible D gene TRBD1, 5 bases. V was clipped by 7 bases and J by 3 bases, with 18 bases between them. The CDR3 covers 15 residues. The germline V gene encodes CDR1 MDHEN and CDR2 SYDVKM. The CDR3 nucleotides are TGTGCCAGCACCCCCTTCGATGGCAGGGACTATGGCTACACCTTC. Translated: CASTPFDGRDYGYTF.

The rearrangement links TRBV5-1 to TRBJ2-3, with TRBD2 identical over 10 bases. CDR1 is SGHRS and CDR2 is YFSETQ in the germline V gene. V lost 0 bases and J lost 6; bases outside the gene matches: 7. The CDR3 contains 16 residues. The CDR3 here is CASSLDKRGGVDTQYF. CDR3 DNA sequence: TGCGCCAGCAGCTTGGATAAGCGGGGGGGCGTGGATACGCAGTATTTT.

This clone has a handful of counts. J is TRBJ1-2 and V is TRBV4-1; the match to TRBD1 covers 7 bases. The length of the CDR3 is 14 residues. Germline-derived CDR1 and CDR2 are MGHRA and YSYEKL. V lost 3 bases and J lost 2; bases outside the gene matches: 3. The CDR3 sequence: CASSHTTGNYGYTF. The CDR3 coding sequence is TGCGCCAGCAGCCACACGACAGGGAACTATGGCTACACCTTC.

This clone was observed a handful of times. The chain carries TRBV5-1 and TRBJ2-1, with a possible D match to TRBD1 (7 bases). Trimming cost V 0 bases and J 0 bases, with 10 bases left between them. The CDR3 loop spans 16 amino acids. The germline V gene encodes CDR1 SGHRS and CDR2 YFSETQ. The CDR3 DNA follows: TGCGCCAGCAGCTTGGGTCAGGGGGGCTCCTACAATGAGCAGTTCTTC. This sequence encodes CASSLGQGGSYNEQFF.

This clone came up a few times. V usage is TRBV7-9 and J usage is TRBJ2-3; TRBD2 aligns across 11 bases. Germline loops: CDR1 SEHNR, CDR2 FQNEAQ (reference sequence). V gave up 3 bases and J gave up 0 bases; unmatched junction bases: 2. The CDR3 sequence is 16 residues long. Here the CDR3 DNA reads TGTGCCAGCAGCTTGGGACTAGCGGCTAGCACAGATACGCAGTATTTT. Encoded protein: CASSLGLAASTDTQYF.

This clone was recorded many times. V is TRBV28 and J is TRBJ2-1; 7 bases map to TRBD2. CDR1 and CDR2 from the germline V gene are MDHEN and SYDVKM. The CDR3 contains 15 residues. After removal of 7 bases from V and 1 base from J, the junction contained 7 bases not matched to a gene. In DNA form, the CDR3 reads TGTGCCAGCAAACCTGGGGGGGGGTCCTACAATGAGCAGTTCTTC. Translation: CASKPGGGSYNEQFF.

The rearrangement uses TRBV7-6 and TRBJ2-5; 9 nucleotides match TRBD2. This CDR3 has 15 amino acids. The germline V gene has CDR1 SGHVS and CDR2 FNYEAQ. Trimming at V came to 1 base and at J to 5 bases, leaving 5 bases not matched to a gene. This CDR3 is CASSLGGGAAETQYF. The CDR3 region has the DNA TGTGCCAGCAGCTTAGGCGGGGGGGCCGCGGAGACCCAGTACTTC.

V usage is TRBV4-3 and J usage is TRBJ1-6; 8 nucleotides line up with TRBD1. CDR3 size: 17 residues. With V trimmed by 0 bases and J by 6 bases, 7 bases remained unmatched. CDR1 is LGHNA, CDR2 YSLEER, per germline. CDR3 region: CASSQEGQGFANSPLHF. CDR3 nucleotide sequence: TGCGCCAGCAGCCAAGAAGGACAGGGCTTTGCTAATTCACCCCTCCACTTT.

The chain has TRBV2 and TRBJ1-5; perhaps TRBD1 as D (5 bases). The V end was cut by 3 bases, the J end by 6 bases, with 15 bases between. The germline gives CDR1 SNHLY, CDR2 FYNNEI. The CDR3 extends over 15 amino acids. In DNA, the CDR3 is TGTGCCAGCAGTGAGAAGACAGCACAGGTTCAGCCCCAGCATTTT. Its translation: CASSEKTAQVQPQHF.

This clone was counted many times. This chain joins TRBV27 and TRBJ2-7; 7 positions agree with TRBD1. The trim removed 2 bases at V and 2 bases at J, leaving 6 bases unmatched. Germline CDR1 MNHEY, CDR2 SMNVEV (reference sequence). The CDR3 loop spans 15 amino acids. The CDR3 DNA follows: TGTGCCAGCAGTTTAAAAGGGCAGGGGGCCTACGAGCAGTACTTC. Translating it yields CASSLKGQGAYEQYF.

CDR3 amino acids: CASKGAGPRKELFF. Written as DNA, the CDR3 is TGCGCCAGCAAGGGGGCCGGTCCCCGGAAAGAGCTGTTTTTT. The genes are TRBV10-1 and TRBJ2-2; 7 bases align to TRBD1. Germline V lookup: CDR1 WNHNN, CDR2 SYGVQD (reference sequence). There are 14 residues in the CDR3. Trimming cost V 7 bases and J 11 bases; bases outside gene matches: 13.

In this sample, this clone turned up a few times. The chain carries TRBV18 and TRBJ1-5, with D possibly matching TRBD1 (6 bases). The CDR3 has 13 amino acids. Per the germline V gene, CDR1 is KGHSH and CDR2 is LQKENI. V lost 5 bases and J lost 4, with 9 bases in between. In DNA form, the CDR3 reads TGTGCCAGCTCAGGACAGCAGAATCAGCCCCAGCATTTT. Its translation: CASSGQQNQPQHF.

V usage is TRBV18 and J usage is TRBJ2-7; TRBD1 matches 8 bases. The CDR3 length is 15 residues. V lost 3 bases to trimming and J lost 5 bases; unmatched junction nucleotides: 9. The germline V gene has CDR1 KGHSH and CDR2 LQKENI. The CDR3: CASSPARGLVNEQYF. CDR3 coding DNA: TGTGCCAGCTCACCGGCCAGGGGGCTAGTAAACGAGCAGTACTTC. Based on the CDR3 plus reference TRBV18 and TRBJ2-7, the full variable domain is NAGVMQNPRHLVRRRGQEARLRCSPMKGHSHVYWYRQLPEEGLKFMVYLQKENIIDESGMPKERFSAEFPKEGPSILRIQQVVRGDSAAYFCASSPARGLVNEQYFGPGTRLTVT.

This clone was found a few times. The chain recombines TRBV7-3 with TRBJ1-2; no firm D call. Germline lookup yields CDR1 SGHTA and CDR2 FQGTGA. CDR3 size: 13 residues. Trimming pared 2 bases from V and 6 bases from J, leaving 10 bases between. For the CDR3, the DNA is TGTGCCAGCAGCTTAGAGGCGGGCGATGGCTACACCTTC. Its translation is CASSLEAGDGYTF.